This T cell receptor beta chain was recovered during a study of T cell repertoires in cytomegalovirus infection. Study context: Public TCR beta signatures provided an indication of both CMV infection and a matching HLA type.

This CDR3 contains 12 residues. CDR1 and CDR2 (germline): SEHNR, FQNEAQ (reference sequence). Between the trimmed V and J ends, which lost 5 bases and 6 bases, there was a span of 10 bases. This clonotype was picked up many times. The antigen remains unidentified. TCRdb re-derived calls from the reads in MiXCR, one entry per CDR3 protein. Of fewer than 200,000 distinct CDR3 sequences listed, roughly 14% are singletons. Whole-study findings and limits: Within the response measured ex vivo, HLA-C-restricted CMV-specific TCR beta clonotypes were dominant.

The genes are TRBV7-9 and TRBJ1-2; perhaps TRBD1 as D (5 bases). Input material: PBMCs. The TCR was taken from a human donor in good health (CMV status not recorded). Some clones in this sample may be carry-over from other donors' samples. The CDR3 DNA sequence: TGTGCCAGCAGCCAAGGGGAAAATGGCTACACCTTC. It translates to CASSQGENGYTF. The full variable domain, its missing parts supplied by reference TRBV7-9 and TRBJ1-2, is DTGVSQNPRHKITKRGQNVTFRCDPISEHNRLYWYRQTLGQGPEFLTYFQNEAQLEKSRLLSDRFSAERPKGSFSTLEIQRTEQGDSAMYLCASSQGENGYTFGSGTRLTVV.